This TCR beta chain was captured by sequencing in a study of cytomegalovirus exposure and HLA in healthy donors. The study ran its PCR with 60 Vbeta and 13 Jbeta primers. Clones were read by immunoSEQ multiplex PCR, and TCRdb kept only the in-frame ones, dropping some. There are under 120,000 clones in the sample; roughly 71% occur only once, and 11% lies in the top ten. V lost 2 bases, J lost 5 bases, and 7 bases stayed unmatched. Germline CDR1 reads GTSNPN; CDR2 reads SVGIG (reference sequence). The CDR3 extends over 14 amino acids. A word on this clone: Other nucleotide sequences from this sample produce the same CDR3.

The origin of this receptor is a man aged 40-49 years in good health and CMV-seropositive. Sequenced: PBMCs. The V and J genes are TRBV30 and TRBJ2-5; 8 nucleotides line up with TRBD1. The chain's CDR3 is CAWSRQGARETQYF. CDR3 nucleotide sequence: TGTGCCTGGAGTCGGCAGGGGGCAAGGGAGACCCAGTACTTC.